Below, 5 T cell receptor beta chains from the same sample are listed, as sequenced in a study of PD-1 blockade in mismatch repair-deficient tumors. The protocol was immunoSEQ multiplex PCR, while the TCRdb copy is restricted to in-frame clones and leaves out a portion. Here the sample spans roughly 84,000 clones, more than 65% being singletons. Material: peripheral blood, obtained 12 weeks after starting pembrolizumab. The source is an adult with mismatch repair-deficient cancer.

The chain recombines TRBV30 with TRBJ1-1, with unresolved D. Trimming took 0 bases from V and 0 from J, leaving 20 bases between them. The CDR3 contains 18 residues. The germline V gene has CDR1 GTSNPN and CDR2 SVGIG (reference sequence). In DNA, the CDR3 is TGTGCCTGGAGTGTATTCTCGGGCAGCTTCGAGATGAACACTGAAGCTTTCTTT. Encoded protein: CAWSVFSGSFEMNTEAFF.

Here the CDR3 DNA reads TGTGCCAGCAGCCCCATTCAGGGGGCCAACGTCCTGACTTTC. Its translation is CASSPIQGANVLTF. V usage is TRBV6-1 and J usage is TRBJ2-6, with D unresolved. Germline CDR1 reads MNHNS; CDR2 reads SASEGT. The length of the CDR3 is 14 residues. The V and J ends lost 6 bases and 4 bases respectively, with 10 bases between them.

The chain couples TRBV12-5 to TRBJ2-7; TRBD2 aligns across 12 bases. J gave up 2 bases and V 5 bases, and 4 bases lay outside the gene matches. In germline, CDR1 is LGHNT, CDR2 FRNRAP. CDR3 size: 15 residues. CDR3 loop: CASGTLAGGPYEQYF. In nucleotides, the CDR3 is TGTGCTAGTGGTACGCTAGCGGGAGGGCCCTACGAGCAGTACTTC.

This clone showed up just once. The V call is TRBV18, the J call TRBJ2-3; D might be TRBD1 (6 bases). Germline V lookup: CDR1 KGHSH, CDR2 LQKENI. The V end was cut by 5 bases, the J end by 4 bases, with 16 bases between. This CDR3 has 15 residues. The CDR3 region is CASSATAGDADTQYF. The CDR3 DNA reads as TGTGCCAGCTCAGCCACGGCAGGGGATGCAGATACGCAGTATTTT. The variable domain in full, completed from reference TRBV18 and TRBJ2-3, reads NAGVMQNPRHLVRRRGQEARLRCSPMKGHSHVYWYRQLPEEGLKFMVYLQKENIIDESGMPKERFSAEFPKEGPSILRIQQVVRGDSAAYFCASSATAGDADTQYFGPGTRLTVL.

This clone was seen only once. The chain joins TRBV6-6 to TRBJ2-2; D unclear. The CDR3 is made up of 13 amino acids. V lost 4 bases and J lost 7, with 10 bases in between. Germline CDR1 and CDR2: MNHNY and SVGAGI (reference sequence). CDR3 amino acids: CASSSSPGGELFF. The CDR3 DNA follows: TGTGCCAGCAGTTCCAGCCCCGGCGGGGAGCTGTTTTTT.